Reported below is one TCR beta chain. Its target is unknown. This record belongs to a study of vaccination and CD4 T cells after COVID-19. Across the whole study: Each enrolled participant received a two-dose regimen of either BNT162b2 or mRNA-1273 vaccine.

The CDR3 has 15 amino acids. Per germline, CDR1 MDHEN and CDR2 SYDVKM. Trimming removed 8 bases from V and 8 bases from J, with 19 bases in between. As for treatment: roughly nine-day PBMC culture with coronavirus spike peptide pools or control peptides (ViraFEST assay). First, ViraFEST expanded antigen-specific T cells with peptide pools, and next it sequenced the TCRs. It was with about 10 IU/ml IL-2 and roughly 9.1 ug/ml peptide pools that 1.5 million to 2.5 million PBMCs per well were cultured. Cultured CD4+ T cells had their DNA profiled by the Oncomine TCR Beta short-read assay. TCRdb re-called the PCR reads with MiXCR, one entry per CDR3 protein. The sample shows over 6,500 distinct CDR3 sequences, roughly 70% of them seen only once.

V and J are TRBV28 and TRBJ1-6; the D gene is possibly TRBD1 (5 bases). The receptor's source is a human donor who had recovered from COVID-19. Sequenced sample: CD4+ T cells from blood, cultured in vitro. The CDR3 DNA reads TGTGCCAGCGTGTCGGCAGCGGGGACTTATTCACCCCTCCACTTT. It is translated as CASVSAAGTYSPLHF.